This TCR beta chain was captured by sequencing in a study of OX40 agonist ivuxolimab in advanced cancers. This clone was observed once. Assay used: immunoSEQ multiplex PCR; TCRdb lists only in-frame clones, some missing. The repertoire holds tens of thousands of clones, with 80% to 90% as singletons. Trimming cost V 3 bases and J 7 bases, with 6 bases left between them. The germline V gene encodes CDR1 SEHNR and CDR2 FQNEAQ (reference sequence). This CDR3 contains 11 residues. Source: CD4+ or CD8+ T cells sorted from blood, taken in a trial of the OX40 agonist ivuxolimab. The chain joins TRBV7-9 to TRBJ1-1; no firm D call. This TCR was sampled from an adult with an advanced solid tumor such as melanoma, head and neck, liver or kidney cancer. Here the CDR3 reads CASSFRSEAFF. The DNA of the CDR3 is TGTGCCAGCAGCTTCAGAAGTGAAGCTTTCTTT.